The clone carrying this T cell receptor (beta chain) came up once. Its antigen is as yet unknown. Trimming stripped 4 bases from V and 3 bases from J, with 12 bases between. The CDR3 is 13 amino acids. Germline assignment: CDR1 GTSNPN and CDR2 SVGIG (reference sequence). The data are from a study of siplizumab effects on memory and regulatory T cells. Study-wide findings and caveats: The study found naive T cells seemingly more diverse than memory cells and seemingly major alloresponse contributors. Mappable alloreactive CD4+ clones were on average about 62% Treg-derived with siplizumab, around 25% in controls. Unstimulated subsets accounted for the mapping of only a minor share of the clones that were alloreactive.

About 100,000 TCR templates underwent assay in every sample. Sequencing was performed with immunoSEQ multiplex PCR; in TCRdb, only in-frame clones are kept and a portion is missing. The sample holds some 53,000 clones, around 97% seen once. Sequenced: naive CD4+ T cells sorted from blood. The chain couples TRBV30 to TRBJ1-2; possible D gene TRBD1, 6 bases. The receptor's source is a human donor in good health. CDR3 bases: TGTGCCTGGAATCAGGGGAGAGACTATGGCTACACCTTC. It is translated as CAWNQGRDYGYTF.